One sample yielded the 7 T cell receptor beta chains listed below, sequenced in a study of a mutant IDH1 vaccine in newly diagnosed glioma. The repertoire was sequenced with immunoSEQ multiplex PCR; TCRdb's copy has only in-frame clones and lacks some. Found here are 30,000 to 40,000 clones, about 87% of them singletons; the top ten hold more than 10%. Noted time point: week 47, end of study. Each vaccine dose was 300 ug of mutant IDH1 20-mer peptide, with topical imiquimod. Their antigens remain unidentified. The material sequenced was PBMCs, taken from a glioma patient whose treatment included an IDH1 peptide vaccine. Every receptor here comes from a woman in her 30s with glioma.

V is TRBV18 and J is TRBJ1-1, with a possible D match to TRBD1 (6 bases). The germline V gene encodes CDR1 KGHSH and CDR2 LQKENI. This CDR3 contains 15 residues. V lost 8 bases and J lost 0, with 16 bases in between. The CDR3 DNA sequence: TGTGCCAGCCTACGGACAGCCGGGATGAACACTGAAGCTTTCTTT. This sequence encodes CASLRTAGMNTEAFF. The full variable domain, its missing parts supplied by reference TRBV18 and TRBJ1-1, is NAGVMQNPRHLVRRRGQEARLRCSPMKGHSHVYWYRQLPEEGLKFMVYLQKENIIDESGMPKERFSAEFPKEGPSILRIQQVVRGDSAAYFCASLRTAGMNTEAFFGQGTRLTVV.

The chain recombines TRBV4-3 with TRBJ1-1, with D uncertain. The CDR3 has 12 residues. Trimming removed 3 bases at V and 1 base at J, with 3 bases between. Germline V CDR1 and CDR2: LGHNA, YSLEER. CDR3 in amino acids: CASSQGNTEAFF. The CDR3 nucleotides are TGCGCCAGCAGCCAGGGGAACACTGAAGCTTTCTTT.

To note about this clone: At one end the junction does not follow the germline gene, possibly because of a read error. The J gene is TRBJ2-3, the V gene TRBV7-7; possibly TRBD1 or TRBD2 for D (6 bases each). Per the germline V gene, CDR1 is SSHAT and CDR2 is FNYEAQ (reference sequence). This CDR3 comprises 14 residues. Here the CDR3 reads CASSWRGWPDTQYF. CDR3 coding DNA: TGTGCTAGCAGCTGGAGGGGGTGGCCAGATACGCAGTATTTT.

This sequence joins TRBV6-1 and TRBJ1-2; D perhaps matches TRBD1 (6 bases). CDR1 and CDR2 from the germline V gene are MNHNS and SASEGT. The CDR3 runs to 13 residues. V lost 4 bases to trimming and J lost 8 bases, with 14 bases between them. CDR3 amino acids: CASSATGREGYTF. DNA for the CDR3: TGTGCCAGCAGTGCCACAGGGAGAGAAGGCTACACCTTC.

The V call is TRBV13, the J call TRBJ2-7; D is unclear. V was shortened by 0 bases and J by 3 bases, with 9 bases between the two germline ends. The CDR3 sequence is 14 residues long. Germline-derived CDR1 and CDR2 are PRHDT and FYEKMQ (reference sequence). This CDR3 reads CASSLGMSYYEQYF. DNA of the CDR3: TGTGCCAGCAGCTTAGGGATGTCGTACTACGAGCAGTACTTC.

The chain links TRBV25-1 to TRBJ1-4; 8 bases fit TRBD1. The germline gives CDR1 MGHDK, CDR2 SYGVNS. Germline trimming cut 6 bases from V and 6 bases from J; bases unmatched to any gene: 9. CDR3 size: 15 residues. CDR3 loop: CASREATGVDEKLFF. CDR3 nucleotide sequence: TGTGCCAGCAGAGAAGCGACAGGGGTAGATGAAAAACTGTTTTTT.

This clone was seen once. This chain links TRBV27 with TRBJ2-5, with D unresolved. Per germline, CDR1 MNHEY and CDR2 SMNVEV (reference sequence). The CDR3 has 17 amino acids. V lost 2 bases to trimming and J lost 2 bases, with 18 bases between them. DNA of the CDR3: TGTGCCAGCAGTTTACGGGTCGTGGCGTGGCAGCAAGAGACCCAGTACTTC. Translated: CASSLRVVAWQQETQYF.